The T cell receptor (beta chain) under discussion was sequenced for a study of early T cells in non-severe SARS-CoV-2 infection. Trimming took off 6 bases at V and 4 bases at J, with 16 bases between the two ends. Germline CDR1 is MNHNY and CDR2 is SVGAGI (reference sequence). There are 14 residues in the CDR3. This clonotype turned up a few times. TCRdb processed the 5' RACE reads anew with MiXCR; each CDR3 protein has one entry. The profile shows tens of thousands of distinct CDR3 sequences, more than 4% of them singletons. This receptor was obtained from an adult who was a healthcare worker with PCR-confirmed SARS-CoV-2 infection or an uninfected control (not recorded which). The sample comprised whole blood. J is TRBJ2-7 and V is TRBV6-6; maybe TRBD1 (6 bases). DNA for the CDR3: TGTGCCAGCAGAAAAGGGCAGGGGCAGTACGAGCAGTACTTC. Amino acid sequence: CASRKGQGQYEQYF.